This T cell receptor beta chain was obtained from a study of cytomegalovirus exposure and HLA in healthy donors. For this clone: Its antigen is still unknown.

Those who donated were healthy bone marrow donors. PCR was performed using 60 Vbeta and 13 Jbeta primers. Method: immunoSEQ multiplex PCR; TCRdb's copy keeps in-frame clones and lacks some. Its clone listing holds 110,000 to 150,000 clones. V was shortened by 3 bases and J by 1 base, with 7 bases between the two germline ends. Germline CDR1 and CDR2: KGHSH and LQKENI. The CDR3 has 13 residues. General study findings and limits: Later analysis associated a missense DCLRE1C variant with TCR beta V- and J-gene trimming. Diagnosis of cytomegalovirus status made by the classifier reportedly showed high specificity and sensitivity.

The sequencing sample was made of PBMCs. This clonotype was obtained from a middle-aged man in good health and CMV-seronegative. This chain joins TRBV18 and TRBJ2-7; D unclear. The CDR3 spells CASSPSLSYEQYF. The CDR3 nucleotides are TGTGCCAGCTCACCGTCCCTTTCCTACGAGCAGTACTTC.